These 17 T cell receptor beta chains were all obtained from the same sample, sequenced in a study of blood T cell repertoires in COVID-19 (TCRdb year 2020). To prepare the library, the immunoSEQ multiplex PCR assay was applied. TCRdb provides this immuneACCESS table in a form limited to in-frame rearrangements. Some clones are lacking; in checked studies, under half of them reflect an unresolved V gene, and why the rest are absent is not known. Counted in this sample were fewer than 200,000 clones; around 80% of them appeared once. The top ten hold about 15% of the sample. Material: PBMCs or T cells enriched from blood (not recorded which). All receptors come from a middle-aged man who had recovered from COVID-19.

In this sample, this clone turned up once. The genes are TRBV5-1 and TRBJ1-6; 7 bases match TRBD1. CDR3 size: 13 residues. Germline CDR1 is SGHRS and CDR2 is YFSETQ. V gave up 5 bases and J gave up 14 bases; unmatched junction bases: 10. For the CDR3, the DNA is TGCGCCAGCAGTTGGGACAGCCGGGCCACCCTCCACTTT. Translating it yields CASSWDSRATLHF.

This chain links TRBV5-4 with TRBJ2-5; 14 bases match TRBD2. Losses at the gene ends were 5 bases for V and 6 bases for J; bases not matched to a gene: 9. The V gene's germline CDR1 is SGHNT and CDR2 YYREEE (reference sequence). The CDR3 loop spans 16 amino acids. This chain's CDR3 is CASSSTSGGAMKTQYF. CDR3 sequence (DNA): TGTGCCAGCAGTTCGACTAGCGGGGGGGCCATGAAGACCCAGTACTTC.

The J gene is TRBJ1-2, the V gene TRBV7-2, with D unclear. Germline CDR1 is SGHTA and CDR2 is FQGNSA. The V end lost 1 base, the J end lost 0 bases, and 12 bases lay between the germline ends. The CDR3 extends over 16 amino acids. CDR3 sequence: CASSLDHRSANYGYTF. The CDR3 region has the DNA TGTGCCAGCAGCTTAGACCATCGGTCCGCTAACTATGGCTACACCTTC.

V usage is TRBV19 and J usage is TRBJ1-1; D is possibly TRBD1 (5 bases). The ends were cut back, 2 bases at V and 1 base at J, with 11 bases in the middle. The CDR3 is 15 residues long. The V gene's germline CDR1 is LNHDA and CDR2 SQIVND (reference sequence). In DNA, the CDR3 is TGTGCCAGTAGTATATATGGGGGAGGGAACACTGAAGCTTTCTTT. Protein: CASSIYGGGNTEAFF.

The chain combines TRBV18 with TRBJ1-1; tentatively, D is TRBD1 (5 bases). Per the germline V gene, CDR1 is KGHSH and CDR2 is LQKENI. V lost 4 bases and J 3 bases, leaving 12 bases between the germline ends. The length of the CDR3 is 14 residues. The CDR3 reads CASSLSSGDTEAFF. The CDR3, as DNA: TGTGCCAGCTCACTTTCCTCGGGGGACACTGAAGCTTTCTTT.

The chain carries TRBV4-2 and TRBJ1-2; 11 bases fit TRBD1. CDR3 size: 16 residues. Germline lookup yields CDR1 LGHNA and CDR2 YNFKEQ. Trimming cost V 4 bases and J 1 base; bases outside gene matches: 5. The CDR3 sequence: CASSRGQGASNYGYTF. As DNA, the CDR3 is TGTGCCAGCAGCCGAGGACAGGGGGCAAGTAACTATGGCTACACCTTC.

J is TRBJ1-1 and V is TRBV5-5; 9 positions match TRBD1. The ends lost 4 bases at V and 4 bases at J; junction bases unmatched: 8. The germline gives CDR1 SGHKS, CDR2 YYEKEE (reference sequence). The CDR3 consists of 15 residues. The CDR3 is CASSTGQGSGTEAFF. The CDR3 region has the DNA TGTGCCAGCAGCACGGGACAGGGTTCGGGCACTGAAGCTTTCTTT.

The chain is built from TRBV5-1 and TRBJ1-1; 7 bases agree with TRBD1. The CDR3 consists of 16 residues. CDR1 is SGHRS, CDR2 YFSETQ, per germline. Unmatched junction bases numbered 18, after V lost 2 bases and J lost 11 bases. The CDR3 DNA is TGCGCCAGCAGCTTCTCCCTAACAGGGGACTTACAGCTGGCTTTCTTT. It encodes CASSFSLTGDLQLAFF.

The chain joins TRBV12-3 or TRBV12-4 to TRBJ2-4; D ambiguous. This CDR3 region has 11 residues. V was cut by 8 bases and J by 9 bases, with 11 bases left in between. In DNA, the CDR3 is TGTGCCAGCGGCCCGACGGGCATTCAGTACTTC. Translation: CASGPTGIQYF.

The rearrangement links TRBV27 to TRBJ1-2; D may be TRBD1 (6 bases). The CDR3 is made up of 17 amino acids. V lost 5 bases, J lost 0 bases, and 19 bases lay in between. Per the germline V gene, CDR1 is MNHEY and CDR2 is SMNVEV (reference sequence). The CDR3 DNA sequence: TGTGCCAGCAGTCCGCAGGGGAGAGGGCTCTCTAACTATGGCTACACCTTC. Its protein is CASSPQGRGLSNYGYTF.

The chain has TRBV24-1 and TRBJ2-5; maybe TRBD2 (5 bases). The CDR3 has 16 residues. The germline V gene has CDR1 KGHDR and CDR2 SFDVKD. Trimming removed 6 bases at V and 4 bases at J, with 20 bases between. The CDR3: CATSPGGRRGIETQYF. DNA for the CDR3: TGTGCCACCAGTCCCGGCGGGCGTCGAGGGATAGAGACCCAGTACTTC.

This chain links TRBV5-6 with TRBJ2-1; 11 nucleotides align to TRBD2. The trim removed 1 base at V and 6 bases at J, leaving 6 bases unmatched. The CDR3 runs 16 residues. Germline CDR1 reads SGHDT; CDR2 reads YYEEEE. In nucleotides, the CDR3 is TGTGCCAGCAGCTTGTATTGGCTAGCGGGGGGCAATGAGCAGTTCTTC. Translation gives CASSLYWLAGGNEQFF.

The chain uses TRBV30 and TRBJ1-2; D remains ambiguous. The CDR3 contains 15 residues. Germline CDR1 GTSNPN, CDR2 SVGIG (reference sequence). The V end was cut by 0 bases, the J end by 4 bases, with 15 bases between. CDR3 protein: CAWSVLNGVPYGYTF. The CDR3 bases are TGTGCCTGGAGTGTACTAAACGGGGTGCCCTATGGCTACACCTTC.

The DNA for the CDR3 is TGTGCCAGCAGTCAAGCGGGGGGGTGGGATACGCAGTATTTT. Its protein product is CASSQAGGWDTQYF. This chain uses TRBV28 with TRBJ2-3, with 10 positions matching TRBD2. This CDR3 has 14 amino acids. The V and J ends lost 5 bases and 6 bases, in that order; junction bases with no gene match: 5. CDR1 and CDR2 (germline): MDHEN, SYDVKM.

The rearrangement uses TRBV28 and TRBJ1-3; D unresolved. The CDR3 consists of 16 residues. The ends were cut back, 7 bases at V and 0 bases at J, with 16 bases in the middle. The germline CDR1 and CDR2 sequences are MDHEN and SYDVKM. The CDR3 DNA reads TGTGCCAGCACCATATCCTTAGTCGTCTCTGGAAACACCATATATTTT. It encodes CASTISLVVSGNTIYF.

This clone showed up many times. Relative to the germline gene, one junction end is altered; a read error may explain this. The CDR3 region is CASSEFSKEPYF. The CDR3 DNA reads as TGTGCCAGCAGTGAATTTAGCAAGGAGCCGTACTTC. The V gene is TRBV25-1, the J gene TRBJ2-7; D not certain. Germline CDR1 and CDR2: MGHDK and SYGVNS. CDR3 length: 12 amino acids.

This clone was found a few times. The chain's CDR3 is CASSQAGNGYTF. CDR3 DNA: TGTGCCAGCAGCCAAGCAGGGAACGGCTACACCTTC. This sequence joins TRBV3-1 (or the pseudogene TRBV3-2) and TRBJ1-2; D possibly corresponds to TRBD1 (5 bases). Germline CDR1 reads LGHDT; CDR2 reads YNNKEL (reference sequence). Trimming took off 1 base at V and 8 bases at J, with 8 bases between the two ends. The CDR3 sequence is 12 residues long.